Detailed here is one T cell receptor beta chain. The entry originates in a study of control samples from healthy donors and cancer patients. There are 16 residues in the CDR3. The V and J ends lost 0 bases and 8 bases, in that order; junction bases with no gene match: 6. Per germline, CDR1 LGHNA and CDR2 YSLEER. Clones were sequenced by immunoSEQ multiplex PCR, and TCRdb holds only the in-frame ones, with some missing. The sample contains about 120,000 clones, 88% of which appear only once. The clonotype was recovered from an older woman in good health. This chain links TRBV4-3 with TRBJ1-6; TRBD1 agrees at 8 bases. The sample consisted of blood. The CDR3 is CASSQDLAGGYSPLHF. The CDR3, as DNA: TGCGCCAGCAGCCAAGATCTGGCAGGGGGCTATTCACCCCTCCACTTT.